The next 29 T cell receptor beta chains were all read from a single sample in a study of T cells in Graves' hyperthyroidism and ophthalmopathy. Template material for amplifying TCR beta CDR3 regions consisted of RNA transcripts. Initially, a first-round RT-PCR of the TCR CDR3 employed the HTBI primer set. TCRdb reprocessed the multiplex PCR reads with MiXCR, giving one entry per CDR3 protein. The table records approximately 360,000 distinct CDR3 sequences, approximately 14% of them present only once. Material: blood. Receptors originate from a woman between 18 and 29 years old with Graves' hyperthyroidism that later progressed to Graves' ophthalmopathy.

This clonotype was seen only a few times. The CDR3 here is CASSLGRIYSPLHF. The CDR3 DNA sequence: TGTGCCAGCAGCTTAGGGAGGATTTATTCACCCCTCCACTTT. V usage is TRBV13 and J usage is TRBJ1-6; D call uncertain. CDR1 is PRHDT and CDR2 is FYEKMQ in the germline V gene (reference sequence). There are 14 residues in the CDR3. Trimming took off 0 bases at V and 8 bases at J, with 8 bases between the two ends.

In this sample, this clonotype turned up many times. The chain is built from TRBV6-6 and TRBJ1-3; the D is unclear. V was pared by 2 bases and J by 0 bases, with 11 bases between. This CDR3 has 16 residues. The germline V gene encodes CDR1 MNHNY and CDR2 SVGAGI (reference sequence). The CDR3 protein is CASSYGDGSSGNTIYF. The CDR3, as DNA: TGTGCCAGCAGTTACGGCGACGGTAGCTCTGGAAACACCATATATTTT.

In its sample, this clonotype was seen many times. This chain uses TRBV7-9 with TRBJ2-3; D might be TRBD2 (5 bases). The CDR3 is made up of 16 amino acids. Looked up from germline, CDR1 is SEHNR and CDR2 is FQNEAQ (reference sequence). V was clipped by 1 base and J by 2 bases, with 13 bases between them. In DNA form, the CDR3 reads TGTGCCAGCAGCTTAGATAGCGAGAGTCTCACAGATACGCAGTATTTT. Its protein product is CASSLDSESLTDTQYF.

The V gene is TRBV2, the J gene TRBJ2-7; 11 positions match TRBD2. The CDR3 spans 16 residues. V shed 4 bases and J 2 bases; nucleotides not matched to a gene: 7. The V gene's germline CDR1 is SNHLY and CDR2 FYNNEI. The CDR3 DNA follows: TGTGCCAGCAGTGGGGCCGGGACTAGCGGAACCTACGAGCAGTACTTC. It codes for CASSGAGTSGTYEQYF.

This clonotype occurred many times. The V and J genes are TRBV9 and TRBJ2-3; D not certain. CDR1 and CDR2 (germline): SGDLS, YYNGEE. V gave up 2 bases and J gave up 0 bases, with 13 bases separating them. The CDR3 consists of 16 residues. The CDR3 coding sequence is TGTGCCAGCAGCGTCCAAGGTAGCTTGAGCACAGATACGCAGTATTTT. It codes for CASSVQGSLSTDTQYF.

V usage is TRBV20-1 and J usage is TRBJ2-5; D is unresolved. V lost 7 bases and J lost 3, with 12 bases in between. The CDR3 runs 12 residues. CDR1 and CDR2 from the germline V gene are DFQATT and SNEGSKA (reference sequence). The CDR3 DNA reads TGCAGTGTTGAAGCTGCAGAAGAGACCCAGTACTTC. It encodes CSVEAAEETQYF.

This clonotype was seen a few times. V gene TRBV29-1 combines with J gene TRBJ2-1, with a tentative D call TRBD1 (5 bases). Per germline, CDR1 SQVTM and CDR2 ANQGSEA. CDR3 length equals 14 residues. The CDR3 loop is CRFPGPYPNNEQFF. The CDR3 bases are TGCAGGTTTCCAGGGCCCTACCCCAACAATGAGCAGTTCTTC.

J is TRBJ1-5 and V is TRBV15; the D is unclear. Germline assignment: CDR1 LNHNV and CDR2 YYDKDF (reference sequence). This CDR3 region has 13 residues. The V end lost 0 bases, the J end lost 5 bases, and 5 bases lay between the germline ends. The CDR3 loop reads CATSRDYDQPQHF. CDR3 in DNA: TGTGCCACCAGCAGAGATTATGATCAGCCCCAGCATTTT.

The table lists this clonotype with a few counts. The chain has TRBV5-1 and TRBJ2-1; 14 positions agree with TRBD2. Germline V gene lookup returns CDR1 SGHRS and CDR2 YFSETQ. CDR3 length: 18 amino acids. The J segment lost 3 bases and the V segment lost 3 bases, leaving 8 bases of the junction unmatched. DNA for the CDR3: TGCGCCAGCAGCTCCAGGGGACTAGCGGGAGTGGTCTACAATGAGCAGTTCTTC. This sequence encodes CASSSRGLAGVVYNEQFF.

This clonotype appeared a few times. This sequence may be a read error, since a much larger clone differs from it by one base. The chain links TRBV2 to TRBJ2-5, with D possibly TRBD1 on 6 matching bases. V lost 4 bases and J lost 2, with 14 bases in between. This CDR3 contains 15 residues. Germline-derived CDR1 and CDR2 are SNHLY and FYNNEI. This CDR3 reads CASSGADRWQETQYF. The CDR3 DNA is TGTGCCAGCAGTGGAGCGGACAGATGGCAAGAGACCCAGTACTTC.

This rearrangement joins TRBV4-1 to TRBJ2-1; a possible D gene is TRBD2 (7 bases). There are 15 residues in the CDR3. Trimming removed 1 base at V and 6 bases at J, with 13 bases between. The germline V gene encodes CDR1 MGHRA and CDR2 YSYEKL. Written as DNA, the CDR3 is TGCGCCAGCAGCCAAGCCGTTGGGGGGGCCAATGAGCAGTTCTTC. As protein: CASSQAVGGANEQFF.

The rearrangement joins TRBV20-1 to TRBJ2-1, with 8 bases fitting TRBD2. Per the germline V gene, CDR1 is DFQATT and CDR2 is SNEGSKA (reference sequence). This CDR3 has 15 amino acids. J was trimmed by 1 base and V by 4 bases; bases with no gene match: 6. CDR3 protein: CSATPREGSYNEQFF. The CDR3 DNA reads TGCAGTGCTACCCCCCGGGAGGGGTCCTACAATGAGCAGTTCTTC.

There are many counts of this clonotype. The chain links TRBV5-6 to TRBJ1-2; D unclear. The V end lost 0 bases, the J end lost 4 bases, and 10 bases lay between the germline ends. The CDR3 runs 14 residues. The V gene's germline CDR1 is SGHDT and CDR2 YYEEEE. This CDR3 reads CASSLGTNGYGYTF. CDR3 coding DNA: TGTGCCAGCAGCTTGGGGACCAACGGCTATGGCTACACCTTC.

In this sample, this clonotype turned up many times. The chain joins TRBV2 to TRBJ2-7; a possible D gene is TRBD2 (6 bases). The germline CDR1 and CDR2 sequences are SNHLY and FYNNEI. This CDR3 region has 12 residues. V shed 4 bases and J shed 7 bases, with 11 bases lying between them. CDR3 coding DNA: TGTGCCAGCAGTGTAGGTGGACTAGAGCAGTACTTC. Encoded protein: CASSVGGLEQYF.

Many counts were recorded for this clonotype. The V and J genes are TRBV7-8 and TRBJ2-5; TRBD1 matches 11 bases. Losses at the gene ends were 5 bases for V and 5 bases for J; bases not matched to a gene: 7. Germline CDR1 reads SGHVS; CDR2 reads FQNEAQ. This CDR3 has 15 amino acids. The CDR3 loop reads CASSIGQGAHETQYF. Here the CDR3 DNA reads TGTGCCAGCAGCATAGGACAGGGGGCGCATGAGACCCAGTACTTC.

This clonotype was seen only a few times. V is TRBV4-3 and J is TRBJ2-1, with TRBD2 as a possible D gene (6 bases). V gave up 3 bases and J gave up 10 bases, with 16 bases separating them. CDR1 and CDR2 (germline): LGHNA, YSLEER. The CDR3 covers 14 residues. CDR3: CASSHSSSGVEQFF. The CDR3 region has the DNA TGCGCCAGCAGCCATTCGTCCTCGGGGGTCGAGCAGTTCTTC.

This clonotype was picked up many times. The V and J genes are TRBV28 and TRBJ1-2; TRBD1 agrees at 8 bases. Per germline, CDR1 MDHEN and CDR2 SYDVKM. The CDR3 sequence is 15 residues long. The ends lost 4 bases at V and 8 bases at J; junction bases unmatched: 12. CDR3: CASSSGQGVAGGYTF. The CDR3 DNA follows: TGTGCCAGCAGTTCTGGACAGGGAGTTGCCGGGGGCTACACCTTC.

Only a few counts were recorded for this clonotype. The rearrangement links TRBV20-1 to TRBJ2-5; 9 bases map to TRBD2. The CDR3 consists of 14 residues. With V trimmed by 2 bases and J by 5 bases, 6 bases remained unmatched. CDR1 is DFQATT, CDR2 SNEGSKA, per germline (reference sequence). CDR3 region: CSARLAGTGETQYF. As DNA, the CDR3 is TGCAGTGCTAGACTAGCGGGGACTGGGGAGACCCAGTACTTC.

This clonotype was seen only a few times. CDR3: CASSTYYGTGSDSPLHF. The CDR3 coding sequence is TGTGCCAGCAGCACTTACTACGGGACAGGGTCGGATTCACCCCTCCACTTT. The chain has TRBV7-9 and TRBJ1-6; 9 nucleotides align to TRBD1. The CDR3 totals 17 residues. Germline V lookup: CDR1 SEHNR, CDR2 FQNEAQ (reference sequence). V trimming: 5 bases; J trimming: 8 bases; junction bases outside the gene matches: 13.

The genes are TRBV12-5 and TRBJ1-5; TRBD1 matches 8 bases. This CDR3 contains 15 residues. Germline values: CDR1 LGHNT, CDR2 FRNRAP. Trimming took 1 base from V and 6 from J; bases not matched to a gene: 5. This chain's CDR3 is CASGLDRTGSQPQHF. CDR3 bases: TGTGCTAGTGGTTTGGACAGGACAGGGAGTCAGCCCCAGCATTTT.

This clonotype came up many times. The chain employs TRBV12-3 or TRBV12-4 and TRBJ2-3, with 7 bases identical to TRBD2. V lost 7 bases, J lost 0 bases, and 28 bases stayed unmatched. This CDR3 is 22 amino acids long. The CDR3 region is CASNLPQRRPHKRETSTDTQYF. For the CDR3, the DNA is TGTGCCAGCAACCTCCCTCAGCGACGCCCTCACAAGCGGGAAACTAGCACAGATACGCAGTATTTT.

There are a few counts of this clonotype. The chain has TRBV7-6 and TRBJ1-1, with TRBD1 matching 7 bases. This CDR3 has 15 residues. CDR1 is SGHVS and CDR2 is FNYEAQ in the germline V gene. Trimming cost V 5 bases and J 1 base; bases outside gene matches: 7. The CDR3 loop reads CASSPFRGANTEAFF. Here the CDR3 DNA reads TGTGCCAGCAGCCCGTTCAGGGGGGCGAACACTGAAGCTTTCTTT. The entire variable domain, with the rest obtained from reference TRBV7-6 and TRBJ1-1, is as follows: GAGVSQSPRYKVTKRGQDVALRCDPISGHVSLYWYRQALGQGPEFLTYFNYEAQQDKSGLPNDRFSAERPEGSISTLTIQRTEQRDSAMYRCASSPFRGANTEAFFGQGTRLTVV.

The sample holds many counts of this clonotype. The chain employs TRBV12-3 or TRBV12-4 and TRBJ2-6; tentatively, D is TRBD1 (6 bases). Deletions cut 1 base from V and 4 bases from J, with 11 bases between. The CDR3 runs to 16 residues. CDR3 loop: CASSLDRTAGANVLTF. Written as DNA, the CDR3 is TGTGCCAGCAGTTTAGACAGGACAGCCGGGGCCAACGTCCTGACTTTC.

This clonotype was found many times. This chain connects TRBV11-2 to TRBJ1-2; weak D call: TRBD1 (6 bases). The CDR3 loop spans 15 amino acids. In germline, CDR1 is SGHAT, CDR2 FQNNGV. The V end was cut by 5 bases, the J end by 2 bases, with 15 bases between. In DNA form, the CDR3 reads TGTGCCAGCAGCCCTGGACAGTTTTCCAACTATGGCTACACCTTC. Protein sequence: CASSPGQFSNYGYTF.

The chain recombines TRBV11-2 with TRBJ1-1; no clear D. V was shortened by 0 bases and J by 8 bases, with 4 bases between the two germline ends. Germline loops: CDR1 SGHAT, CDR2 FQNNGV. The CDR3 runs to 11 residues. As DNA, the CDR3 is TGTGCCAGCAGCTTAGAACAGGAAGCTTTCTTT. It codes for CASSLEQEAFF.

This clonotype has at least ten counts. Written as DNA, the CDR3 is TGTGCCAGCAGTTCTATCTACAGGGAAGAGACCCAGTACTTC. Translating gives CASSSIYREETQYF. This chain joins TRBV6-2 or TRBV6-3 and TRBJ2-5; TRBD1 is a possible D gene (6 bases). Germline V gene lookup returns CDR1 MNHEY and CDR2 SVGEGT. The CDR3 runs to 14 residues. The V end was cut by 4 bases, the J end by 3 bases, with 12 bases between.

The V call is TRBV5-6, the J call TRBJ2-1; TRBD1 matches 8 bases. J lost 4 bases, V lost 8 bases, and 8 bases had no gene match. The CDR3 spans 14 residues. Germline V lookup: CDR1 SGHDT, CDR2 YYEEEE. CDR3 DNA: TGTGCCAGTAAACAGGACAGGGCGTACAATGAGCAGTTCTTC. It encodes CASKQDRAYNEQFF.

The chain joins TRBV13 to TRBJ2-3; TRBD2 agrees at 10 bases. V lost 2 bases and J lost 4; bases outside the gene matches: 9. In germline, CDR1 is PRHDT, CDR2 FYEKMQ (reference sequence). This CDR3 is built from 17 residues. The CDR3 sequence: CASSLRLAGLSADTQYF. The DNA of the CDR3 is TGTGCCAGCAGCTTACGACTAGCGGGTCTCAGCGCAGATACGCAGTATTTT.

The sample holds many counts of this clonotype. The V gene is TRBV7-3, the J gene TRBJ2-3; 8 nucleotides agree with TRBD2. V was clipped by 6 bases and J by 2 bases; unmatched bases: 13. CDR3 length: 17 residues. Germline loops: CDR1 SGHTA, CDR2 FQGTGA. The CDR3 protein is CASSSGRAGRATDTQYF. In DNA form, the CDR3 reads TGTGCCAGCAGTTCCGGGAGGGCCGGTCGAGCCACAGATACGCAGTATTTT.